This T cell receptor beta chain was captured in a study of CD8+CD57+ T cells in acquired aplastic anemia. Study overall: Quantities of DNA derived from sorted CD4+ and CD8+ cells averaged 3.2 ug.

Sequenced patients had shown CD8+CD57+ cell expansion by flow cytometry. Untreated patients provided the blood samples, with no therapy given before sampling. V was cut by 0 bases and J by 0 bases, with 5 bases left in between. This CDR3 spans 14 amino acids. Per the germline V gene, CDR1 is SGHAT and CDR2 is FQDESV (reference sequence). This clonotype was seen at least ten times. TCR beta VDJ combinations and CDR3 sequences were profiled from genomic DNA. TCRdb re-analysed the reads in MiXCR, keeping a single row per CDR3 protein. Of some 160,000 distinct CDR3 sequences listed, about 48% are singletons.

The sequencing sample was made of sorted CD4+, CD8+, or CD8+CD57+ T cells (not recorded which) from PBMCs. This rearrangement joins TRBV11-1 to TRBJ1-2; possible D gene TRBD1, 5 bases. The receptor was derived from a human donor with aplastic anemia. DNA of the CDR3: TGTGCCAGCAGCTTAGCGGGGGCTAACTATGGCTACACCTTC. This encodes CASSLAGANYGYTF. Supplemented by reference TRBV11-1 and TRBJ1-2, the full variable domain reads EAEVAQSPRYKITEKSQAVAFWCDPISGHATLYWYRQILGQGPELLVQFQDESVVDDSQLPKDRFSAERLKGVDSTLKIQPAELGDSAMYLCASSLAGANYGYTFGSGTRLTVV.